Shown below are 5 T cell receptor beta chains from a single sample sequenced in a study of early T cells in non-severe SARS-CoV-2 infection. TCRdb reanalysed the 5' RACE reads using MiXCR and keeps one entry per CDR3 protein. This table has fewer than 25,000 distinct CDR3 sequences, roughly 3.5% appearing once. The specimen sequenced was whole blood. The receptors shown here come from an adult who was a healthcare worker with PCR-confirmed SARS-CoV-2 infection or an uninfected control (not recorded which).

This clonotype was recorded many times. This chain links TRBV7-2 with TRBJ2-7; possible D gene TRBD2, 5 bases. V was clipped by 1 base and J by 0 bases, with 10 bases between them. Germline loops: CDR1 SGHTA, CDR2 FQGNSA. This CDR3 is 15 amino acids long. The CDR3 loop reads CASSLVSGVSYEQYF. CDR3 nucleotides: TGTGCCAGCAGCTTAGTATCCGGGGTCTCCTACGAGCAGTACTTC.

In this sample, this clonotype turned up many times. The gene calls are TRBV6-2 or TRBV6-3 and TRBJ2-5, with D tentatively TRBD2 (5 bases). The germline V and J ends were trimmed by 4 bases and 7 bases, with 7 bases remaining between them. The CDR3 contains 11 residues. CDR1 MNHEY and CDR2 SVGEGT come from the germline V gene. This CDR3 is CASSFGGTQYF. The CDR3 coding sequence is TGTGCCAGCAGTTTCGGAGGGACCCAGTACTTC.

This clonotype was recorded many times. V usage is TRBV20-1 and J usage is TRBJ2-3; 8 bases fit TRBD2. This CDR3 is 14 amino acids long. In germline, CDR1 is DFQATT, CDR2 SNEGSKA (reference sequence). After removal of 6 bases from V and 2 bases from J, the junction contained 7 bases not matched to a gene. The CDR3 region is CSAGGGGITDTQYF. Written as DNA, the CDR3 is TGCAGTGCGGGTGGCGGGGGGATCACAGATACGCAGTATTTT.

This clonotype occurred many times. This sequence joins TRBV24-1 and TRBJ2-1; D is unresolved. This CDR3 is built from 14 residues. Germline V gene sequence: CDR1 KGHDR, CDR2 SFDVKD. Trimming took off 5 bases at V and 5 bases at J, with 12 bases between the two ends. CDR3 nucleotides: TGTGCCACCAGTGTTTTTGGCAGAAACAATGAGCAGTTCTTC. This translates into CATSVFGRNNEQFF.

The rearrangement links TRBV5-6 to TRBJ2-3; 7 positions agree with TRBD2. Germline assignment: CDR1 SGHDT and CDR2 YYEEEE. This CDR3 is built from 15 residues. V lost 0 bases and J lost 4; bases outside the gene matches: 5. The CDR3 coding sequence is TGTGCCAGCAGCTTGGCGGGGGGAAGGGCAGATACGCAGTATTTT. Residues: CASSLAGGRADTQYF.